The 4 T cell receptor beta chains presented below share a single source sample, sequenced in a study of esophageal squamous cell carcinoma under preoperative chemotherapy. The sample's time point: before preoperative PTX-NDP chemotherapy. Using its own MiXCR run on the PCR reads, TCRdb lists one record per CDR3 protein. The sample includes approximately 30,000 distinct CDR3 sequences, 49% seen only once; the top ten take about an eighth. This sample was gathered from a patient given preoperative chemotherapy. The receptors come from a human donor with esophageal squamous cell carcinoma. The donor label of this sample is uncertain.

V gene TRBV28 combines with J gene TRBJ2-1; no clear D. This CDR3 has 15 amino acids. Trimming pared 5 bases from V and 0 bases from J, leaving 11 bases between. Looked up from germline, CDR1 is MDHEN and CDR2 is SYDVKM. The CDR3 DNA reads TGTGCCAGCAGTCCAACAGCGAGCTCCTACAATGAGCAGTTCTTC. It yields the protein CASSPTASSYNEQFF.

This clonotype was seen a few times. The chain carries TRBV28 and TRBJ2-1, with D perhaps TRBD1 or TRBD2 (6 bases each). Matching the DNA end better, TRBJ2-7 makes the J call doubtful. This CDR3 contains 14 residues. The germline CDR1 and CDR2 sequences are MDHEN and SYDVKM. CDR3 residues: CASRSWGAENEQYF. In nucleotides, the CDR3 is TGTGCCAGCAGGTCGTGGGGGGCCGAGAACGAGCAGTACTTC.

The chain has TRBV6-5 and TRBJ2-7; TRBD1 is a possible D gene (6 bases). The J call may be faulty, since TRBJ2-5 better matches the DNA end. Looked up from germline, CDR1 is MNHEY and CDR2 is SVGAGI. The CDR3 covers 15 residues. The CDR3 DNA reads as TGTGCCAGCAGTTACGCTGCAGGGGTTACAGAGACCCAGTACTTC. This translates into CASSYAAGVTETQYF.

This sequence joins TRBV7-2 and TRBJ2-3; 9 bases are shared with TRBD2. The J call may not be correct, given that the DNA end is closer to TRBJ2-7. This CDR3 is built from 16 residues. Germline CDR1 is SGHTA and CDR2 is FQGNSA. As DNA, the CDR3 is TGTGCCAGCAGCGGCGGGGGACTAGCAGCAAAAAACACGCAGTACTTC. Amino acid sequence: CASSGGGLAAKNTQYF.